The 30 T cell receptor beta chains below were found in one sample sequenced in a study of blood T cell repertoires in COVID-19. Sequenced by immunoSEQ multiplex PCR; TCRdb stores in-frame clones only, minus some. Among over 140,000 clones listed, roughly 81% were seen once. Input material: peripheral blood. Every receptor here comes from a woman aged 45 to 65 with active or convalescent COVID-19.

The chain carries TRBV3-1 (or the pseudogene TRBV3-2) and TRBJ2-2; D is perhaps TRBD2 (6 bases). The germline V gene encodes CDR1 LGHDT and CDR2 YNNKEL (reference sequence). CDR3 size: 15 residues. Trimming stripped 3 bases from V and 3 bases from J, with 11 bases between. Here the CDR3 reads CASSQVSGYTGELFF. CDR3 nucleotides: TGTGCCAGCAGCCAGGTTAGCGGATACACCGGGGAGCTGTTTTTT.

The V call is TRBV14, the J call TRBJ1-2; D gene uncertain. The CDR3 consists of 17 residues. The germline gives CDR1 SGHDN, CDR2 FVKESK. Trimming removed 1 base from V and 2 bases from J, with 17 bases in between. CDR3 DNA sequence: TGTGCCAGCAGCCAAGTCTGGCAGGCCGAGAAAAACTATGGCTACACCTTC. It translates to CASSQVWQAEKNYGYTF.

CDR3 nucleotide sequence: TGTGCCAGCAGTCGAGGACACGTCTCTGGGGCCAACGTCCTGACTTTC. This gives the protein CASSRGHVSGANVLTF. The genes are TRBV27 and TRBJ2-6; tentative D call: TRBD1 (5 bases). V gave up 5 bases and J gave up 0 bases, with 11 bases separating them. Germline V gene lookup returns CDR1 MNHEY and CDR2 SMNVEV (reference sequence). This CDR3 spans 16 amino acids.

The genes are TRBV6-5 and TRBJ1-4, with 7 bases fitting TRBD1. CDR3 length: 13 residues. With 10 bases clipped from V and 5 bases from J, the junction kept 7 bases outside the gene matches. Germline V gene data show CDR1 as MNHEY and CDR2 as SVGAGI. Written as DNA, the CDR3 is TGTGCCACCCCGACAGGGTCAAATGAAAAACTGTTTTTT. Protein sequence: CATPTGSNEKLFF.

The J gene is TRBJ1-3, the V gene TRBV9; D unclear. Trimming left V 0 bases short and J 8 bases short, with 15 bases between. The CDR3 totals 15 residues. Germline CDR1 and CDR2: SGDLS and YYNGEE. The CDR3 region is CASSVEAISLDTIYF. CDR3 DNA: TGTGCCAGCAGCGTAGAAGCCATATCGTTGGACACCATATATTTT.

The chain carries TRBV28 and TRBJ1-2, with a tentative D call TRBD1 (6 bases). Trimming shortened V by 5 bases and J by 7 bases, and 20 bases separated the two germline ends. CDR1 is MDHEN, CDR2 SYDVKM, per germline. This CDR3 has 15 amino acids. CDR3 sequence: CASSNPGQDIGGYTF. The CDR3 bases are TGTGCCAGCAGTAACCCGGGACAAGACATCGGTGGCTACACCTTC.

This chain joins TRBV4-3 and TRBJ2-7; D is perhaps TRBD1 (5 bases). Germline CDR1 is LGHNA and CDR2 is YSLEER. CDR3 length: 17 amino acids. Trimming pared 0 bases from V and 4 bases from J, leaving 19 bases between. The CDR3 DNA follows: TGCGCCAGCAGCCAAGATCGCGACCTCGTGGGGCTATACGAGCAGTACTTC. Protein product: CASSQDRDLVGLYEQYF.

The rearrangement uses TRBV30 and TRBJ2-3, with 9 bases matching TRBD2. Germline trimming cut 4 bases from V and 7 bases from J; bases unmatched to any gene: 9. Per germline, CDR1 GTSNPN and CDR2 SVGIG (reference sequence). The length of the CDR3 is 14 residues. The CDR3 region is CAWKAGSGSHTQYF. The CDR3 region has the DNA TGTGCCTGGAAGGCGGGTAGCGGGAGTCATACGCAGTATTTT.

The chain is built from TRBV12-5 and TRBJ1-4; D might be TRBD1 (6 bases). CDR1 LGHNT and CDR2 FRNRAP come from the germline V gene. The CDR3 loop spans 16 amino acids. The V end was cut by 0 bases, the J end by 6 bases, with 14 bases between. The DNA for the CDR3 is TGTGCTAGTGGTTTGGTAGTCCCGGGACAACATGAAAAACTGTTTTTT. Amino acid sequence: CASGLVVPGQHEKLFF.

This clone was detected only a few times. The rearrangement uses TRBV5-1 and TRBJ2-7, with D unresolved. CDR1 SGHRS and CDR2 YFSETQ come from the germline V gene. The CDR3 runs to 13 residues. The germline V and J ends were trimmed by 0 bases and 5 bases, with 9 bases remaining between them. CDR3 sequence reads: CASSLARADEQYF. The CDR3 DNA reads TGCGCCAGCAGCTTGGCACGCGCCGACGAGCAGTACTTC.

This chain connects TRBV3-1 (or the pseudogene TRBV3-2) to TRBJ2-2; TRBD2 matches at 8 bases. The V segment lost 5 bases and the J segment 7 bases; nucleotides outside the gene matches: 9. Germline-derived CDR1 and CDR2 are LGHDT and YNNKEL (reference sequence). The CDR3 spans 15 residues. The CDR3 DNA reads TGTGCCAGCAGCGACCGGGGGGGCCAATACGGGGAGCTGTTTTTT. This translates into CASSDRGGQYGELFF.

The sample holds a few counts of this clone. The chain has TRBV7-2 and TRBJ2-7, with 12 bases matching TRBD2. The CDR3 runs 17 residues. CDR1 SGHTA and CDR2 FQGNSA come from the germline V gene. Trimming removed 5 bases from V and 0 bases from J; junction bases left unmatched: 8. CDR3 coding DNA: TGTGCCAGCAGCCGGACTAGCGGGGTGGGGGGCTCCTACGAGCAGTACTTC. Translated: CASSRTSGVGGSYEQYF.

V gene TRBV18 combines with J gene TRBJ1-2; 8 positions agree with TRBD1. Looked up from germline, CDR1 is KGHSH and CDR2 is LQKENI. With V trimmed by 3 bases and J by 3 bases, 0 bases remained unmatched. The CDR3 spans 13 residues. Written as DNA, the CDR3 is TGTGCCAGCTCACCGACAGGGGACTATGGCTACACCTTC. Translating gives CASSPTGDYGYTF. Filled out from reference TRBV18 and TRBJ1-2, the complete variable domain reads NAGVMQNPRHLVRRRGQEARLRCSPMKGHSHVYWYRQLPEEGLKFMVYLQKENIIDESGMPKERFSAEFPKEGPSILRIQQVVRGDSAAYFCASSPTGDYGYTFGSGTRLTVV.

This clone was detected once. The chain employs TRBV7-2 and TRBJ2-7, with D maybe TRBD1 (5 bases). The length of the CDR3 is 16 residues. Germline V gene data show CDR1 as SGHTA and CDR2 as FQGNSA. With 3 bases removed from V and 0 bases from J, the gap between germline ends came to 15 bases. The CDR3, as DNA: TGTGCCAGCAGCTTTACCCGTGGGGCGTCCTCCTACGAGCAGTACTTC. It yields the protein CASSFTRGASSYEQYF.

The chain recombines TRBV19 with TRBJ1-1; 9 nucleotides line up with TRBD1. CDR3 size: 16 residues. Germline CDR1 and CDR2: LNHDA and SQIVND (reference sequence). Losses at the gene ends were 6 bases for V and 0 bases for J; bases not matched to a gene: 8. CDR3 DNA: TGTGCCAGTAGAGGGGGGACAGGGAAGATGAACACTGAAGCTTTCTTT. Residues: CASRGGTGKMNTEAFF.

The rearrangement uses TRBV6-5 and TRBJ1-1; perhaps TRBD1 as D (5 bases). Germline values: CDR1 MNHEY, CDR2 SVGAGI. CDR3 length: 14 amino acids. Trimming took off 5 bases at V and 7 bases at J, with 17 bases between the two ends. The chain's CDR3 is CASSLGQRFNEAFF. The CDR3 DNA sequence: TGTGCCAGCAGTCTCGGACAAAGGTTCAATGAAGCTTTCTTT.

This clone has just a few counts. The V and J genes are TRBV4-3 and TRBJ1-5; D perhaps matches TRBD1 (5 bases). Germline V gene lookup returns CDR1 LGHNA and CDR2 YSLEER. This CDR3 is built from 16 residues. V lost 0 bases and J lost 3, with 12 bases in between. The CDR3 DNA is TGCGCCAGCAGCCAAGATCGGTCAGGGCTCAATCAGCCCCAGCATTTT. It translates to CASSQDRSGLNQPQHF.

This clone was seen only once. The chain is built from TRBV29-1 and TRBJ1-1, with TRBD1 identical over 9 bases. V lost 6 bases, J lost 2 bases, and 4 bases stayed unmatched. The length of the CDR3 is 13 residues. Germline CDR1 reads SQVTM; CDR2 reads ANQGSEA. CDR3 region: CSVQTGGNTEAFF. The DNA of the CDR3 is TGCAGCGTGCAAACAGGGGGCAACACTGAAGCTTTCTTT. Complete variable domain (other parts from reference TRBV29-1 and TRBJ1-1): SAVISQKPSRDICQRGTSLTIQCQVDSQVTMMFWYRQQPGQSLTLIATANQGSEATYESGFVIDKFPISRPNLTFSTLTVSNMSPEDSSIYLCSVQTGGNTEAFFGQGTRLTVV.

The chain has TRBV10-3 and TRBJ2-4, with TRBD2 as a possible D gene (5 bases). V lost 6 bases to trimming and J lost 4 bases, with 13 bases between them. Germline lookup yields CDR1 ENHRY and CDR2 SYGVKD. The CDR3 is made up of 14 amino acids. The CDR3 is CAIRGSGGKNIQYF. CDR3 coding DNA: TGTGCCATCAGGGGCAGCGGAGGTAAAAACATTCAGTACTTC.

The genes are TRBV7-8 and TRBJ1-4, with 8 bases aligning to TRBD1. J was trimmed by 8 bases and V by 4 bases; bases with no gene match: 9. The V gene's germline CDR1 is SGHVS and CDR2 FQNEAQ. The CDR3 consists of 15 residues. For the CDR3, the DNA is TGTGCCAGCAGCTGGAGGACAGGGTCCGTGGAAAAACTGTTTTTT. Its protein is CASSWRTGSVEKLFF. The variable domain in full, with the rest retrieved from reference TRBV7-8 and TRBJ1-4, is GAGVSQSPRYKVAKRGQDVALRCDPISGHVSLFWYQQALGQGPEFLTYFQNEAQLDKSGLPSDRFFAERPEGSVSTLKIQRTQQEDSAVYLCASSWRTGSVEKLFFGSGTQLSVL.

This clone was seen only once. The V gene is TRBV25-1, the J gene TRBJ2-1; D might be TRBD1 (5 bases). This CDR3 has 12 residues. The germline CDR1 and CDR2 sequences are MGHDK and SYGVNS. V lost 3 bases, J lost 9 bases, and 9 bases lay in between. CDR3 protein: CASSEVRGEQFF. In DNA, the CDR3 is TGTGCCAGCAGTGAGGTTAGGGGTGAGCAGTTCTTC.

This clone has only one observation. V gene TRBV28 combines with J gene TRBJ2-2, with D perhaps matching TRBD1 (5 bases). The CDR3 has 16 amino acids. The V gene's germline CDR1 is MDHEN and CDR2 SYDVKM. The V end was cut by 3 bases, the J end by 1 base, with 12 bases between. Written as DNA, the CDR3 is TGTGCCAGCAGTTTTCCGAGTCAGGGGAACACCGGGGAGCTGTTTTTT. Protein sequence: CASSFPSQGNTGELFF.

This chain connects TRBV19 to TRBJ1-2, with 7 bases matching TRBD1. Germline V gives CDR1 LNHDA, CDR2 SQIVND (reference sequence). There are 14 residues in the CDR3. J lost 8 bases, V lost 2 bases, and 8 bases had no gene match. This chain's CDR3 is CASSIPGTVGGYTF. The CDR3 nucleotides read TGTGCCAGTAGTATACCCGGGACAGTGGGGGGCTACACCTTC.

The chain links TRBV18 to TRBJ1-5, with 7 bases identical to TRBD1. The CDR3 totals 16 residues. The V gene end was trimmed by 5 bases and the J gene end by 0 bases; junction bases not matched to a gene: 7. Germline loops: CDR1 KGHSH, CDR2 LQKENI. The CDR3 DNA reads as TGTGCCAGCTCAGGGGGACAGTCGGATAGCAATCAGCCCCAGCATTTT. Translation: CASSGGQSDSNQPQHF.

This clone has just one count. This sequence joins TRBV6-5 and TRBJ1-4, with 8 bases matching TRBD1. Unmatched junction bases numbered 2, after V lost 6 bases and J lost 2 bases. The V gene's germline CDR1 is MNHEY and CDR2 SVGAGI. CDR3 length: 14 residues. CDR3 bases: TGTGCCAGCAGCCGGGACAGGACTAATGAAAAACTGTTTTTT. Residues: CASSRDRTNEKLFF.

The CDR3 sequence: CASSSGNQPQHF. CDR3 nucleotides: TGTGCCAGCAGTTCAGGCAATCAGCCCCAGCATTTT. The chain combines TRBV28 with TRBJ1-5, with D uncertain. V shed 4 bases and J shed 2 bases, with 3 bases lying between them. The CDR3 extends over 12 amino acids. Germline values: CDR1 MDHEN, CDR2 SYDVKM. Drawing the rest from reference TRBV28 and TRBJ1-5, the complete variable domain is DVKVTQSSRYLVKRTGEKVFLECVQDMDHENMFWYRQDPGLGLRLIYFSYDVKMKEKGDIPEGYSVSREKKERFSLILESASTNQTSMYLCASSSGNQPQHFGDGTRLSIL.

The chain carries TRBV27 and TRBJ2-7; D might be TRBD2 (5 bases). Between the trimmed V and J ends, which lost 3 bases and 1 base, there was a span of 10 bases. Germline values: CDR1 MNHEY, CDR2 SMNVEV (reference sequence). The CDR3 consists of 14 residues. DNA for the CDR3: TGTGCCAGCAGTTTGGGCACGGGGTCCTACGAGCAGTACTTC. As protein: CASSLGTGSYEQYF.

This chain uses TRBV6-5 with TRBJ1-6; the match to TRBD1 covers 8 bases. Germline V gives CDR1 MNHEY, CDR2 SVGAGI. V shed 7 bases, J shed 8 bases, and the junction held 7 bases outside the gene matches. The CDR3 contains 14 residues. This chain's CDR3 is CASKTGQEHSPLHF. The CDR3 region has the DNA TGTGCCAGCAAGACGGGACAGGAGCATTCACCCCTCCACTTT.

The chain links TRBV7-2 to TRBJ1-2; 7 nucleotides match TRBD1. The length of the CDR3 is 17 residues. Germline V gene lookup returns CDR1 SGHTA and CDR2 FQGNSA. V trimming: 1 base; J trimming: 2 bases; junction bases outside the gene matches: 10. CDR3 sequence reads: CASSLDPLQGTNYGYTF. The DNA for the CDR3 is TGTGCCAGCAGCTTAGACCCCTTACAGGGGACGAACTATGGCTACACCTTC.

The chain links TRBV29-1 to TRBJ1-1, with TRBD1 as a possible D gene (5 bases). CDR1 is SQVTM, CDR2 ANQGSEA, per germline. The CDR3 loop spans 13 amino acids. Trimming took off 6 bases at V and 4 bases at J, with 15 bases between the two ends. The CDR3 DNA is TGCAGCGTCCAGATCGGCGGGGGCACTGAAGCTTTCTTT. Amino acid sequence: CSVQIGGGTEAFF.